This T cell receptor beta chain emerged from a study of blood T cells in healthy people across ages. Primed by a sample-barcoded 5' primer and a J-beta primer mix, a second PCR proceeded for about 6 to 12 cycles. Each cDNA molecule, via a template-switch adaptor with 12 random nucleotides, was tagged. TCRdb used MiXCR to reprocess the 5' RACE reads, holding one entry per CDR3 protein. Of 750,000 to 1,000,000 distinct CDR3 sequences listed, under 35% are singletons. Whole-study results and caveats: Age advanced and TCR beta diversity per million T cells fell, roughly linearly.

The table lists this clonotype with a few counts. Its cognate antigen is unknown. Mismatch with germline at one junction end may stem from a read error. These sequences were also reported in another study, on T cells of mothers and their children. That study reports: Donors comprised a few healthy Caucasian mothers plus their six children.

The sequence was obtained from a woman in her forties in good health. The specimen sequenced was blood.

The CDR3 nucleotides are TGTGCCAGCAGCCAAGACGCTTTAAGTGGCCACACCTTC. This encodes CASSQDALSGHTF. The chain carries TRBV3-1 and TRBJ1-2; the D is unclear. CDR1 and CDR2 (germline): LGHDT, YNNKEL (reference sequence). The CDR3 extends over 13 amino acids.